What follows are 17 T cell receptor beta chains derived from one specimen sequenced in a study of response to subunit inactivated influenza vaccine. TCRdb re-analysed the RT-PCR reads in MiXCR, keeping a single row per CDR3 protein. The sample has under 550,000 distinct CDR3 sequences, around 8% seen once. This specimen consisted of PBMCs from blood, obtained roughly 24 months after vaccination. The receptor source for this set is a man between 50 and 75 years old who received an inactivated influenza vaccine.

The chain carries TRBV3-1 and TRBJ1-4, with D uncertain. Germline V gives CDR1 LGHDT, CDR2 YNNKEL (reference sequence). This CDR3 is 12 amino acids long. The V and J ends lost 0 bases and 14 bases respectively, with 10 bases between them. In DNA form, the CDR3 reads TGTGCCAGCAGCCAAGACGGAGTACACCTGTTTTTT. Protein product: CASSQDGVHLFF.

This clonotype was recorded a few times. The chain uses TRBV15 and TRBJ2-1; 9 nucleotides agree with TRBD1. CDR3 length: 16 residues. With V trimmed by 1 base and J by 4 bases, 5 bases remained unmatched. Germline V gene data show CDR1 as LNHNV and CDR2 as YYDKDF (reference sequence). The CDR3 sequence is CATSRGGQGFYNEQFF. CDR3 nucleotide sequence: TGTGCCACCAGCAGAGGGGGACAGGGCTTTTACAATGAGCAGTTCTTC.

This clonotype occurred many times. The CDR3, as DNA: TGTGCCAGCTCACCCCTGACCAGTGGGAAAGAGACCCAGTACTTC. Protein sequence: CASSPLTSGKETQYF. The chain uses TRBV18 and TRBJ2-5, with no clear D. Trimming left V 3 bases short and J 3 bases short, with 14 bases between. This CDR3 region has 15 residues. CDR1 KGHSH and CDR2 LQKENI come from the germline V gene.

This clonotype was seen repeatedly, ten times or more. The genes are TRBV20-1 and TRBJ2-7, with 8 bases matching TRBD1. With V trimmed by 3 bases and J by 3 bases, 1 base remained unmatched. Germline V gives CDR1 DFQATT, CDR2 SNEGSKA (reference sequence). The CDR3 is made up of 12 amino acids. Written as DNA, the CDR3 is TGCAGTGCTAGGGACAGGGTCTACGAGCAGTACTTC. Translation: CSARDRVYEQYF.

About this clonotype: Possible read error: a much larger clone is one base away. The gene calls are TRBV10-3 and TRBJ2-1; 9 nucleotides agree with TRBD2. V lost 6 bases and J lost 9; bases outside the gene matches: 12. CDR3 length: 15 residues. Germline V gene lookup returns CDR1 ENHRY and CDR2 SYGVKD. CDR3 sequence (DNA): TGTGCCATCAGCGGTAGCGGGAGTACAATTTGTGAGCAGTTCTTC. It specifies CAISGSGSTICEQFF.

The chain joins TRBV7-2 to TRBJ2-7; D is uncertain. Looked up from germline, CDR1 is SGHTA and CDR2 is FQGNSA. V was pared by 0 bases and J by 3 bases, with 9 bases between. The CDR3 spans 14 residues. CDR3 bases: TGTGCCAGCAGCTTAGCACCCAACAGCTACGAGCAGTACTTC. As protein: CASSLAPNSYEQYF.

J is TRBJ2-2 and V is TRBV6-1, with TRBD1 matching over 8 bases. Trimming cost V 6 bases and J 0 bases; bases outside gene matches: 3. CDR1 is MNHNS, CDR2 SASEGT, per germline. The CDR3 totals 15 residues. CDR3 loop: CASRQGETNTGELFF. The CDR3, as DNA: TGTGCCAGCAGACAGGGGGAGACGAACACCGGGGAGCTGTTTTTT.

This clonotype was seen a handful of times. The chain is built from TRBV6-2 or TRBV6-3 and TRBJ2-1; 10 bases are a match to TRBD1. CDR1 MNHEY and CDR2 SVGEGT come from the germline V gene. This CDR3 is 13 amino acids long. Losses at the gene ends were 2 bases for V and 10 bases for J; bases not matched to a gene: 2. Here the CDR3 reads CASSYRDRGEQFF. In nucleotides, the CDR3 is TGTGCCAGCAGTTACCGGGACAGGGGAGAGCAGTTCTTC.

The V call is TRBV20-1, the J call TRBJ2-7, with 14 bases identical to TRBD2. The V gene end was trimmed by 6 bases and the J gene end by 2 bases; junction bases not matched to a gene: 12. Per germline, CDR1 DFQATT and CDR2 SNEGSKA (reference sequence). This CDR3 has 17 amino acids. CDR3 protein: CSARLAGGPIRTYEQYF. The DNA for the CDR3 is TGCAGTGCCAGACTAGCGGGAGGGCCTATAAGGACCTACGAGCAGTACTTC.

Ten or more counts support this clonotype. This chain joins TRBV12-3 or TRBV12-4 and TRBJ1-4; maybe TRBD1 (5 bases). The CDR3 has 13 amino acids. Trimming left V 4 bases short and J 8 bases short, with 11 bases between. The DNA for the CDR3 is TGTGCCAGCAGTTCCGGCCGGGGCGAAAAACTGTTTTTT. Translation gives CASSSGRGEKLFF.

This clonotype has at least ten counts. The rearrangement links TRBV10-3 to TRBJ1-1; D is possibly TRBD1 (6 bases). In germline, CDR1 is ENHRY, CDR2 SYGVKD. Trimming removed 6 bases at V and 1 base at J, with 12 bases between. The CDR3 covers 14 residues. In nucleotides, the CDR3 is TGTGCCATCAGACAAACAGGGACGAACACTGAAGCTTTCTTT. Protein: CAIRQTGTNTEAFF.

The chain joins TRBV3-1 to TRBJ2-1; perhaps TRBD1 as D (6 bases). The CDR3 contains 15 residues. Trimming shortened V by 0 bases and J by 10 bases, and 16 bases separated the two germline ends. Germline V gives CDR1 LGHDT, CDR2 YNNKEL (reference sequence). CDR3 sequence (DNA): TGTGCCAGCAGCCAAGATCTACAGGGATTAGGGGAGCAGTTCTTC. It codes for CASSQDLQGLGEQFF.

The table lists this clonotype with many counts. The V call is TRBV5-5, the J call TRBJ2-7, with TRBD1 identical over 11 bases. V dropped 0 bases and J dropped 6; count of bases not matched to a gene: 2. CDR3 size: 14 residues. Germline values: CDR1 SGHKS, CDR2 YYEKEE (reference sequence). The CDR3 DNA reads TGTGCCAGCAGCTTGGGGACAGGGGGCTCCGAGCAGTACTTC. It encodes CASSLGTGGSEQYF.

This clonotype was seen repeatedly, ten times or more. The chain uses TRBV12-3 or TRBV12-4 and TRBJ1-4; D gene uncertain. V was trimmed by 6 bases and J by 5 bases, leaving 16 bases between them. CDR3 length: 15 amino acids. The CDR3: CASRTGPVGNEKLFF. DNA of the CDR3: TGTGCCAGCAGAACGGGCCCCGTGGGGAATGAAAAACTGTTTTTT.

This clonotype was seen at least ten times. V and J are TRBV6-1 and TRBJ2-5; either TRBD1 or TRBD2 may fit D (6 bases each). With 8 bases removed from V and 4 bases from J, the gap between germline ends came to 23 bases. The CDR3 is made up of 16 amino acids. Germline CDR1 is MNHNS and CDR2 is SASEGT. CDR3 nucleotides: TGTGCCAGCGCCACTGGACGGGGGCTGGGGGCAGAGACCCAGTACTTC. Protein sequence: CASATGRGLGAETQYF.

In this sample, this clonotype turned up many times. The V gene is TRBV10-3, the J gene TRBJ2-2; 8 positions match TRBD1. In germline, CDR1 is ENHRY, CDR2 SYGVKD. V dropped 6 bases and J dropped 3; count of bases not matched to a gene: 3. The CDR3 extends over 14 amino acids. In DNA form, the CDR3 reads TGTGCCATCAGGAAGACAGGGGACACCGGGGAGCTGTTTTTT. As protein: CAIRKTGDTGELFF.

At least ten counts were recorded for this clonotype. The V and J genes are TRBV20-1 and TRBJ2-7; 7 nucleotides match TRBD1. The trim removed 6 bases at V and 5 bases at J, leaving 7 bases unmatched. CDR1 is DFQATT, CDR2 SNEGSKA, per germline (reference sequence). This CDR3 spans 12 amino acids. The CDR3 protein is CSAHRGLDEQYF. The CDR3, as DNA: TGCAGTGCCCACAGGGGCCTGGACGAGCAGTACTTC.